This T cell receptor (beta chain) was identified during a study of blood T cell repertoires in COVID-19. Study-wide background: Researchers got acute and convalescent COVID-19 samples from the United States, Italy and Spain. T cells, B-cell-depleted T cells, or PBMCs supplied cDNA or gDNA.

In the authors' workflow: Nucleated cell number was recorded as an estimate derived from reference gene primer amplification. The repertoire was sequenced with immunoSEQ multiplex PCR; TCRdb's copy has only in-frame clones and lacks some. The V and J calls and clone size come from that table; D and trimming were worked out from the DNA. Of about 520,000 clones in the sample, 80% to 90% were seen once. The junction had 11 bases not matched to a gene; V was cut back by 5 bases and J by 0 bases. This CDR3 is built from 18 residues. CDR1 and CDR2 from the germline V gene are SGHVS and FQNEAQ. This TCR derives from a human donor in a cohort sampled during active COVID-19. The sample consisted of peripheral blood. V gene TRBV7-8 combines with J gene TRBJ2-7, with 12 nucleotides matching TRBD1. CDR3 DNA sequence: TGTGCCAGCAGCCAGCGGGGACAGGGGGCTTCGAGCTCCTACGAGCAGTACTTC. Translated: CASSQRGQGASSSYEQYF.